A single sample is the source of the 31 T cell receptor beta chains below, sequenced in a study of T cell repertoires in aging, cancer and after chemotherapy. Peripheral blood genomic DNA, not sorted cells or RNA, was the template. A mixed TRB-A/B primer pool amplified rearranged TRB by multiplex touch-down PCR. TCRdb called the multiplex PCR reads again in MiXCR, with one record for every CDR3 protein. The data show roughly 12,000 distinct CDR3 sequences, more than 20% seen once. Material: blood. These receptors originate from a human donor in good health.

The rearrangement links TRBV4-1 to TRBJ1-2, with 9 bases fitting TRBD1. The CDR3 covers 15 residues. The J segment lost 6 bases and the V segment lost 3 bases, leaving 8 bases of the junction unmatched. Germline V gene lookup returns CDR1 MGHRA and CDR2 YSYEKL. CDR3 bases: TGCGCCAGCAGCCATAATTCCGGGACAGGGAATGGCTACACCTTC. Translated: CASSHNSGTGNGYTF.

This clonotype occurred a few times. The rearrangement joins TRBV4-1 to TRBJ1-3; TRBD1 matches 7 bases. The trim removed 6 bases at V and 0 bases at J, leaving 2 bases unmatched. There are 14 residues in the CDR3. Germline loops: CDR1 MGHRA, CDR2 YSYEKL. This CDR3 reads CASRRTGSGNTIYF. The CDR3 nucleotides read TGCGCCAGCAGGAGGACAGGCTCTGGAAACACCATATATTTT.

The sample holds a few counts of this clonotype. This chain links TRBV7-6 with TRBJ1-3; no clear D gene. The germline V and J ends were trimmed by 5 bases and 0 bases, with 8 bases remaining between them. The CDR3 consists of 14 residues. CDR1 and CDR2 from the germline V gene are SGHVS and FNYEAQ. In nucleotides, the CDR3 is TGTGCCAGCAGCCGTGCTTACTCTGGAAACACCATATATTTT. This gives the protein CASSRAYSGNTIYF.

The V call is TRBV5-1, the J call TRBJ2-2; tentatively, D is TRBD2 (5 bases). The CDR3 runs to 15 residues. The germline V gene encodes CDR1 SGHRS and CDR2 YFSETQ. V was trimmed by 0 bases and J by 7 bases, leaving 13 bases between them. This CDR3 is CASSLAGIGVGELFF. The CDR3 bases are TGCGCCAGCAGCTTGGCGGGGATCGGGGTCGGGGAGCTGTTTTTT.

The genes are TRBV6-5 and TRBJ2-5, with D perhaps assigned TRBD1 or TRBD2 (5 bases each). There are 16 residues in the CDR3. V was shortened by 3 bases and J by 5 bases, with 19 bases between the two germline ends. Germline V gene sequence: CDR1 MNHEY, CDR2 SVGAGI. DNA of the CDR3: TGTGCCAGCAGTTATATTGAGGGAGATCGGGACGAGACCCAGTACTTC. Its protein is CASSYIEGDRDETQYF.

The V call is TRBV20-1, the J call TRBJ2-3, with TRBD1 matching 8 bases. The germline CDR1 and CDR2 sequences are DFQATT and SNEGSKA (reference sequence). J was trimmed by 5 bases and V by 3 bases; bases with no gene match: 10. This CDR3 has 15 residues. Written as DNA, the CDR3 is TGCAGTGCTAGGCTGGGCAGGGGGCGCTTAGATACGCAGTATTTT. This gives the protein CSARLGRGRLDTQYF.

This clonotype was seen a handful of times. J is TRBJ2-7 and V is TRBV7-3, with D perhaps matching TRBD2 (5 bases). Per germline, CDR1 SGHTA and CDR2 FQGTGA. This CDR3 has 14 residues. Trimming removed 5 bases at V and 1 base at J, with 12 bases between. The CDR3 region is CASSRDGLSYEQYF. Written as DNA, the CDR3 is TGTGCCAGCAGCCGAGATGGACTTTCCTACGAGCAGTACTTC. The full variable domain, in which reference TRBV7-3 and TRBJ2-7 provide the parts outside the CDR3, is GAGVSQTPSNKVTEKGKYVELRCDPISGHTALYWYRQSLGQGPEFLIYFQGTGAADDSGLPNDRFFAVRPEGSVSTLKIQRTERGDSAVYLCASSRDGLSYEQYFGPGTRLTVT.

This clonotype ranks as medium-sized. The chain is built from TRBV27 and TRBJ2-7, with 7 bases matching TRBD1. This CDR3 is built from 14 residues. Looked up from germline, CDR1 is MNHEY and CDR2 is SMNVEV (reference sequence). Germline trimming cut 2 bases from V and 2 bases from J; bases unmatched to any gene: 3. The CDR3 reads CASSLGQGAYEQYF. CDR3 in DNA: TGTGCCAGCAGTTTAGGGCAGGGGGCCTACGAGCAGTACTTC.

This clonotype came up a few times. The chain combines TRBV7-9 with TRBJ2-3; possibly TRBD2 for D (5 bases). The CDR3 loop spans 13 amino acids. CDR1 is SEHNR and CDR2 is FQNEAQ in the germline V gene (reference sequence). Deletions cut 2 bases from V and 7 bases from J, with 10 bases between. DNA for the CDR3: TGTGCCAGCAGCTTATCCGGGGAAAATACGCAGTATTTT. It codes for CASSLSGENTQYF.

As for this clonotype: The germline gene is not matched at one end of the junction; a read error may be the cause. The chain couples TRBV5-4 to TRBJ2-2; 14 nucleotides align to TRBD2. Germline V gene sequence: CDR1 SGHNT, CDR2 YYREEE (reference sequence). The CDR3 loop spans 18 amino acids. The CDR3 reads CASSSWTSGGTNTGEMFF. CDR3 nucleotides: TGTGCCAGCAGCTCCTGGACTAGCGGGGGGACGAACACCGGGGAGATGTTTTTT.

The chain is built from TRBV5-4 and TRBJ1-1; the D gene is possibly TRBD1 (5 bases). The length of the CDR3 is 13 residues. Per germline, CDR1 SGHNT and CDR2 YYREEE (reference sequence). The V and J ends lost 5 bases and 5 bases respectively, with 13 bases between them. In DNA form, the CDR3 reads TGTGCCAGCAGGGGGCTCCAGGGTACTGAAGCTTTCTTT. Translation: CASRGLQGTEAFF.

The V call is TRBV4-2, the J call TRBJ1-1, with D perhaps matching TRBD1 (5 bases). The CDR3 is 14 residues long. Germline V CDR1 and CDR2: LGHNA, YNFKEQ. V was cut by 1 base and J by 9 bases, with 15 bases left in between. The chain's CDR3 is CASSQADSPGQAFF. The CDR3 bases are TGTGCCAGCAGCCAAGCCGACAGCCCCGGGCAAGCTTTCTTT.

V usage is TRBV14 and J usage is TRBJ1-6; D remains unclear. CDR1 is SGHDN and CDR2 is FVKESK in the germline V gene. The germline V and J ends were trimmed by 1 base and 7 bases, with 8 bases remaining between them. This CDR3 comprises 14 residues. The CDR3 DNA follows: TGTGCCAGCAGCCAAGTAGTAGTGAATTCACCCCTCCACTTT. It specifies CASSQVVVNSPLHF.

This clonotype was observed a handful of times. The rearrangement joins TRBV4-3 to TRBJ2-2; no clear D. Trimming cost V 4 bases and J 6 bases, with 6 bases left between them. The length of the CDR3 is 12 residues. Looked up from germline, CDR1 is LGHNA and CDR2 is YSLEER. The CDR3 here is CASSPTAGELFF. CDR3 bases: TGCGCCAGCAGCCCGACGGCCGGGGAGCTGTTTTTT.

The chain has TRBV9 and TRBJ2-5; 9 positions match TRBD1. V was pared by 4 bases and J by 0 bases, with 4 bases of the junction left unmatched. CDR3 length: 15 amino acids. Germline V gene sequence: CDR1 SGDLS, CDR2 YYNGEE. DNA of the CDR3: TGTGCCAGCAGCCCAGGACAGGGGAACCAAGAGACCCAGTACTTC. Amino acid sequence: CASSPGQGNQETQYF.

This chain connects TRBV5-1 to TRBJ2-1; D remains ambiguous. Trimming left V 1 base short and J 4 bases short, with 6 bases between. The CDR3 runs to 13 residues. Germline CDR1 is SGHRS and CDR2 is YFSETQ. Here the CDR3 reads CASSLNVYNEQFF. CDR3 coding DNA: TGCGCCAGCAGCTTGAACGTGTACAATGAGCAGTTCTTC.

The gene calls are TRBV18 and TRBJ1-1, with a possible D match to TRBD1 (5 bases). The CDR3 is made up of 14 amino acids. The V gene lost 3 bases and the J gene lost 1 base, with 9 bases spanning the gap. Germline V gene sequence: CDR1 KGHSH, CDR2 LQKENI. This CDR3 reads CASSPITGNTEAFF. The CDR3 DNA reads TGTGCCAGCTCACCTATCACAGGGAACACTGAAGCTTTCTTT.

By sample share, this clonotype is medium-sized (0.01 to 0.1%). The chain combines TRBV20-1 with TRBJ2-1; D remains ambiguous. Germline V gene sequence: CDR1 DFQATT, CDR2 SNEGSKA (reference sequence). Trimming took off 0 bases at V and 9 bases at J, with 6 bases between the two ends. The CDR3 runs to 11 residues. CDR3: CSARDRLEQFF. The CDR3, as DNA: TGCAGTGCTAGAGATCGTCTTGAGCAGTTCTTC.

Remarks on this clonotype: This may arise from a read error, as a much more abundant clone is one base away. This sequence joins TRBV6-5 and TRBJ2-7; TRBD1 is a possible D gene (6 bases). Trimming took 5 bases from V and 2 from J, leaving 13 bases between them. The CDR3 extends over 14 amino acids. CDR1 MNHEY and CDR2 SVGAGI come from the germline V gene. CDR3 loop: CASSRGTRAYEQYF. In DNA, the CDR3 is TGTGCCAGCAGTCGTGGGACAAGGGCCTACGAGCAGTACTTC.

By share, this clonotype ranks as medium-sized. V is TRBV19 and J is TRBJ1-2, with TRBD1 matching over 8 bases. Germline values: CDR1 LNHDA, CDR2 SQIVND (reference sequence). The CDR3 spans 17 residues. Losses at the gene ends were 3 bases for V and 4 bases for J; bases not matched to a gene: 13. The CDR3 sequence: CASSIATRTGRSYGYTF. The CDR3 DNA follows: TGTGCCAGTAGTATTGCAACGCGGACAGGGCGATCCTATGGCTACACCTTC.

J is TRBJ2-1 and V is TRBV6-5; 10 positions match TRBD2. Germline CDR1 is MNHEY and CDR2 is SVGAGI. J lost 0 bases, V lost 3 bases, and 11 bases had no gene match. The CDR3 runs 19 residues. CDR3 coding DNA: TGTGCCAGCAGTTATCAGAGCGGGGGGGTCTATAGCTCCTACAATGAGCAGTTCTTC. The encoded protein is CASSYQSGGVYSSYNEQFF.

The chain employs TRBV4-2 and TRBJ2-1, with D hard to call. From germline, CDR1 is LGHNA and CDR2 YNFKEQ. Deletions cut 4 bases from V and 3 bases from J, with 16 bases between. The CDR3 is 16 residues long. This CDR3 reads CASSPSYGRNYNEQFF. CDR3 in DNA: TGTGCCAGCAGCCCGTCTTACGGCAGGAACTACAATGAGCAGTTCTTC.

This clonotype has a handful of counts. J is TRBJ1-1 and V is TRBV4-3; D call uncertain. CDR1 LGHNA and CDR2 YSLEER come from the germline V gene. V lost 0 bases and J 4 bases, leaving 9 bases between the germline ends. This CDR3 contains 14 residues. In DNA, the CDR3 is TGCGCCAGCAGCCAAGATCCGGGGTTCACTGAAGCTTTCTTT. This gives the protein CASSQDPGFTEAFF.

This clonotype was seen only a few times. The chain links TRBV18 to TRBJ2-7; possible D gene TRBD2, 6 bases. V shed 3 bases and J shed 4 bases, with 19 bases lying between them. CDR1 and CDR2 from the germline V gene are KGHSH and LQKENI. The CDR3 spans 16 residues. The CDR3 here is CASSPGFRGGRYEQYF. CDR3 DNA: TGTGCCAGCTCACCGGGCTTTCGGGGAGGCCGTTACGAGCAGTACTTC.

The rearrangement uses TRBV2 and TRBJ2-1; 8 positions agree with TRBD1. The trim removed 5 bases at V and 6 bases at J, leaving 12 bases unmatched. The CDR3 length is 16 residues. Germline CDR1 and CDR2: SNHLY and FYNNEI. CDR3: CASSPRTGHLGNEQFF. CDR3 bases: TGTGCCAGCAGTCCCCGGACAGGGCATTTGGGCAATGAGCAGTTCTTC.

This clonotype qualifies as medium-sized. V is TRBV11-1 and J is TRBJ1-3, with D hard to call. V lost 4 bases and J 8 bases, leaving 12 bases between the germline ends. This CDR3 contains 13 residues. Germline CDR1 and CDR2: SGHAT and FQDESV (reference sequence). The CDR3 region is CASSSLIKDTIYF. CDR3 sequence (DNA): TGTGCCAGCAGCTCACTAATCAAGGACACCATATATTTT.

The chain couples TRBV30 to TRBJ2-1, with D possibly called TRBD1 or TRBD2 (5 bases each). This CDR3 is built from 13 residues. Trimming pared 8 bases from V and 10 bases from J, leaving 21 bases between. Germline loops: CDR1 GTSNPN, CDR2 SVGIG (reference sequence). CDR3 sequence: CAGTGPQKREQFF. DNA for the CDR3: TGTGCCGGAACGGGACCCCAAAAGCGGGAGCAGTTCTTC.

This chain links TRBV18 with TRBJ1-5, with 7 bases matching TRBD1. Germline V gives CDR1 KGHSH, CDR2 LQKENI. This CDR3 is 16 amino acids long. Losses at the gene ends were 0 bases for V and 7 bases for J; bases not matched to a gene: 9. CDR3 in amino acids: CASSPPTGPPRQPQHF. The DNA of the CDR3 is TGTGCCAGCTCACCACCGACAGGGCCCCCCCGGCAGCCCCAGCATTTT. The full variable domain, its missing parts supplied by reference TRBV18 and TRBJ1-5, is NAGVMQNPRHLVRRRGQEARLRCSPMKGHSHVYWYRQLPEEGLKFMVYLQKENIIDESGMPKERFSAEFPKEGPSILRIQQVVRGDSAAYFCASSPPTGPPRQPQHFGDGTRLSIL.

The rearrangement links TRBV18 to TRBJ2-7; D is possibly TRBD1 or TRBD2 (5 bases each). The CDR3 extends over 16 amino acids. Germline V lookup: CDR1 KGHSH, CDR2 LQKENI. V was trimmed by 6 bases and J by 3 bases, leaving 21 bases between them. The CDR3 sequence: CASSLGVIGALYEQYF. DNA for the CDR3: TGTGCCAGCTCCCTCGGGGTTATTGGGGCCCTCTACGAGCAGTACTTC.

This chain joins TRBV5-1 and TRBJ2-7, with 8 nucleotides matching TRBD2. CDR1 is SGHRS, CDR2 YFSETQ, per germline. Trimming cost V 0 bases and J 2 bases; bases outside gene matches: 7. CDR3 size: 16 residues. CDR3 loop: CASSLGGLAEAYEQYF. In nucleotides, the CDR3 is TGCGCCAGCAGCTTGGGAGGACTAGCTGAAGCCTACGAGCAGTACTTC.

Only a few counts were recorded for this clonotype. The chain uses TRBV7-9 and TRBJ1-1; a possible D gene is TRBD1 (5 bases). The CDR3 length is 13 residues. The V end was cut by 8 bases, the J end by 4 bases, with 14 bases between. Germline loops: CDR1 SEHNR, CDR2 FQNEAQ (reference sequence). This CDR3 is CASYGAPGTEAFF. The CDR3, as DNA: TGTGCCAGCTACGGGGCGCCGGGCACTGAAGCTTTCTTT.